A single sample gave rise to the 32 T cell receptor beta chains below, sequenced in a study of blood T cells in healthy people across ages. The use of a sample-barcoded 5' primer and a J-beta primer mix characterized a second PCR of roughly 6 to 11 cycles. TCRdb reprocessed the 5' RACE reads with MiXCR, giving one entry per CDR3 protein. Here the sample spans fewer than 800,000 distinct CDR3 sequences, 32% being singletons. Material for sequencing was blood. The receptor set was obtained from an elderly woman in good health.

This clonotype was detected only a few times. The chain carries TRBV14 and TRBJ1-6; maybe TRBD1 (5 bases). Germline lookup yields CDR1 SGHDN and CDR2 FVKESK. Trimming took off 11 bases at V and 6 bases at J, with 14 bases between the two ends. The CDR3 consists of 13 residues. The CDR3 protein is CAGGYQGNSPLHF. The CDR3 bases are TGTGCCGGCGGGTACCAGGGTAATTCACCCCTCCACTTT.

The chain links TRBV4-1 to TRBJ1-2; perhaps TRBD1 as D (5 bases). V gave up 1 base and J gave up 2 bases, with 17 bases separating them. Germline CDR1 is MGHRA and CDR2 is YSYEKL. The CDR3 runs 17 residues. The CDR3 protein is CASSQVVQEIYNYGYTF. The CDR3 DNA sequence: TGCGCCAGCAGCCAAGTGGTACAGGAAATTTACAACTATGGCTACACCTTC.

This clonotype was counted many times. The gene calls are TRBV20-1 and TRBJ2-1; TRBD2 matches 12 bases. After removal of 5 bases from V and 6 bases from J, the junction contained 11 bases not matched to a gene. CDR1 DFQATT and CDR2 SNEGSKA come from the germline V gene (reference sequence). The CDR3 runs to 16 residues. CDR3 amino acids: CSAPGGLAGIPNEQFF. For the CDR3, the DNA is TGCAGTGCTCCTGGAGGACTAGCGGGAATCCCCAATGAGCAGTTCTTC.

This clonotype has at least ten counts. This chain connects TRBV4-1 to TRBJ1-2; the D is unclear. V was pared by 1 base and J by 8 bases, with 8 bases between. The CDR3 covers 12 residues. Germline loops: CDR1 MGHRA, CDR2 YSYEKL. For the CDR3, the DNA is TGCGCCAGCAGCCAAGGTTTGCGGGGCTACACCTTC. Its translation: CASSQGLRGYTF.

V usage is TRBV30 and J usage is TRBJ2-7, with D hard to call. The germline V gene has CDR1 GTSNPN and CDR2 SVGIG (reference sequence). Trimming removed 1 base from V and 7 bases from J, with 14 bases in between. This CDR3 comprises 13 residues. The CDR3 reads CAWSAHRVREQYF. DNA for the CDR3: TGTGCCTGGAGTGCCCACCGGGTGAGAGAGCAGTACTTC.

This clonotype was found many times. The chain is built from TRBV20-1 and TRBJ2-7; D is unresolved. The germline V gene encodes CDR1 DFQATT and CDR2 SNEGSKA (reference sequence). V shed 2 bases and J shed 3 bases, with 11 bases lying between them. This CDR3 comprises 13 residues. The CDR3 DNA follows: TGCAGTGCTAGACAAGAGTTTCACTACGAGCAGTACTTC. It yields the protein CSARQEFHYEQYF.

The chain joins TRBV20-1 to TRBJ1-5; perhaps TRBD1 as D (5 bases). The length of the CDR3 is 16 residues. The V end lost 2 bases, the J end lost 1 base, and 15 bases lay between the germline ends. CDR1 is DFQATT and CDR2 is SNEGSKA in the germline V gene (reference sequence). This chain's CDR3 is CSARPLGGTSNQPQHF. The CDR3 DNA sequence: TGCAGTGCTAGACCCCTTGGGGGGACGAGCAATCAGCCCCAGCATTTT.

This clonotype showed up just once. The chain is built from TRBV7-2 and TRBJ2-7; 12 bases line up with TRBD1. Per the germline V gene, CDR1 is SGHTA and CDR2 is FQGNSA. This CDR3 has 16 amino acids. The V and J ends lost 9 bases and 4 bases, in that order; junction bases with no gene match: 13. The CDR3: CASSNHGTGGLYEQYF. The DNA for the CDR3 is TGTGCCAGTAGTAACCACGGGACAGGGGGCCTTTACGAGCAGTACTTC. Complete variable domain (other parts from reference TRBV7-2 and TRBJ2-7): GAGVSQSPSNKVTEKGKDVELRCDPISGHTALYWYRQSLGQGLEFLIYFQGNSAPDKSGLPSDRFSAERTGGSVSTLTIQRTQQEDSAVYLCASSNHGTGGLYEQYFGPGTRLTVT.

This clonotype has at least ten counts. The chain uses TRBV20-1 and TRBJ2-3; D is undetermined. Trimming stripped 3 bases from V and 2 bases from J, with 3 bases between. The CDR3 sequence is 11 residues long. Germline loops: CDR1 DFQATT, CDR2 SNEGSKA (reference sequence). Written as DNA, the CDR3 is TGCAGTGCTAGCGACACAGATACGCAGTATTTT. Amino acid sequence: CSASDTDTQYF.

This clonotype occurred many times. The V call is TRBV5-1, the J call TRBJ1-5, with D hard to call. The germline V and J ends were trimmed by 0 bases and 7 bases, with 14 bases remaining between them. Germline CDR1 and CDR2: SGHRS and YFSETQ. This CDR3 spans 15 amino acids. Written as DNA, the CDR3 is TGCGCCAGCAGCTTGGCCCCGGGAGGCGAACAGCCCCAGCATTTT. Protein product: CASSLAPGGEQPQHF.

The chain is built from TRBV28 and TRBJ2-2, with 10 bases lining up with TRBD2. The ends lost 6 bases at V and 2 bases at J; junction bases unmatched: 9. The CDR3 sequence is 17 residues long. Per germline, CDR1 MDHEN and CDR2 SYDVKM. CDR3 DNA: TGTGCCAGCAGCAAGATAGCGGGGGGCTTTAACACCGGGGAGCTGTTTTTT. Its protein is CASSKIAGGFNTGELFF. Filled out from reference TRBV28 and TRBJ2-2, the complete variable domain reads DVKVTQSSRYLVKRTGEKVFLECVQDMDHENMFWYRQDPGLGLRLIYFSYDVKMKEKGDIPEGYSVSREKKERFSLILESASTNQTSMYLCASSKIAGGFNTGELFFGEGSRLTVL.

This clonotype was detected once. A much larger clone differs from this one at a single base, so this may be a read error. The chain carries TRBV5-6 and TRBJ2-7; D is unresolved. Germline V lookup: CDR1 SGHDT, CDR2 YYEEEE. V gave up 1 base and J gave up 7 bases, with 15 bases separating them. The CDR3 runs to 14 residues. The CDR3 nucleotides read TGTGCCAGCAGCTTGCTCCAGTCCTACAATGAGCAGTACTTC. This sequence encodes CASSLLQSYNEQYF.

On this clonotype: Just one base apart from a much larger clone, this may be a read error. CDR3 sequence: CSARGGGAINEYF. In nucleotides, the CDR3 is TGCAGTGCTCGGGGCGGGGGGGCCATTAATGAGTACTTC. This sequence joins TRBV20-1 and TRBJ2-5; 9 bases match TRBD2. V shed 5 bases, J shed 12 bases, and the junction held 13 bases outside the gene matches. Per the germline V gene, CDR1 is DFQATT and CDR2 is SNEGSKA (reference sequence). The CDR3 has 13 residues.

The chain joins TRBV7-9 to TRBJ1-2; D is possibly TRBD1 (5 bases). The CDR3 contains 17 residues. The germline CDR1 and CDR2 sequences are SEHNR and FQNEAQ (reference sequence). V was shortened by 1 base and J by 6 bases, with 21 bases between the two germline ends. CDR3 in amino acids: CASSLVFEGPKGDGYTF. The CDR3 coding sequence is TGTGCCAGCAGCTTAGTATTCGAAGGTCCCAAAGGGGATGGCTACACCTTC.

The table lists this clonotype with many counts. This rearrangement joins TRBV5-1 to TRBJ2-3; 8 nucleotides line up with TRBD2. V lost 1 base, J lost 1 base, and 23 bases stayed unmatched. Germline V CDR1 and CDR2: SGHRS, YFSETQ. This CDR3 comprises 22 residues. CDR3 sequence: CASSLRGGVIASVISGTDTQYF. The DNA for the CDR3 is TGCGCCAGCAGCTTGCGGGGGGGCGTAATCGCTTCGGTCATTTCTGGCACAGATACGCAGTATTTT.

This clonotype was detected ten times or more. The chain uses TRBV5-1 and TRBJ2-1, with TRBD2 identical over 8 bases. The V segment lost 3 bases and the J segment 8 bases; nucleotides outside the gene matches: 10. The CDR3 spans 15 residues. Germline V gives CDR1 SGHRS, CDR2 YFSETQ. CDR3 sequence: CASSWGAGGQDEQFF. As DNA, the CDR3 is TGCGCCAGCAGCTGGGGGGCGGGGGGCCAGGATGAGCAGTTCTTC.

Notes on this clonotype: A read error is possible here, since a much larger clone lies one base away. The rearrangement joins TRBV5-1 to TRBJ1-1; D remains ambiguous. Germline loops: CDR1 SGHRS, CDR2 YFSETQ. Trimming left V 4 bases short and J 5 bases short, with 18 bases between. The CDR3 runs 15 residues. DNA for the CDR3: TGCGCCAGCAGCACGGAAGTAGCAGTGGGGACTGAAGCTTTCTTT. Protein product: CASSTEVAVGTEAFF.

CDR3 in DNA: TGCGCCAGCAGCATACCCGGGACTACTCAAGAGACCCAGTACTTC. Translated, it gives CASSIPGTTQETQYF. V and J are TRBV4-3 and TRBJ2-5; 7 nucleotides line up with TRBD2. The CDR3 has 15 amino acids. Per the germline V gene, CDR1 is LGHNA and CDR2 is YSLEER. Trimming at V came to 5 bases and at J to 2 bases, leaving 8 bases not matched to a gene.

V gene TRBV6-6 combines with J gene TRBJ2-7; 14 positions match TRBD2. The CDR3 is 15 amino acids. Germline loops: CDR1 MNHNY, CDR2 SVGAGI (reference sequence). The V segment lost 7 bases and the J segment 4 bases; nucleotides outside the gene matches: 6. DNA for the CDR3: TGTGCCAGCACCCGACTAGCGGGAGGGCCTTACGAGCAGTACTTC. Protein sequence: CASTRLAGGPYEQYF.

This clonotype was seen ten or more times. This chain joins TRBV6-6 and TRBJ1-1; unclear D gene. Germline loops: CDR1 MNHNY, CDR2 SVGAGI (reference sequence). The V end lost 6 bases, the J end lost 1 base, and 12 bases lay between the germline ends. The CDR3 sequence is 14 residues long. The CDR3 nucleotides are TGTGCCAGCAGGCCCCACGAGAAGAACACTGAAGCTTTCTTT. Protein: CASRPHEKNTEAFF.

In this sample, this clonotype turned up many times. The chain carries TRBV4-2 and TRBJ2-3; 8 nucleotides line up with TRBD2. The CDR3 has 15 amino acids. Germline V gene data show CDR1 as LGHNA and CDR2 as YNFKEQ. V lost 5 bases and J lost 1; bases outside the gene matches: 5. This CDR3 reads CASSSTGGGTDTQYF. The CDR3 DNA sequence: TGTGCCAGCAGCTCCACCGGGGGGGGCACAGATACGCAGTATTTT.

This clonotype was seen a single time. This sequence joins TRBV20-1 and TRBJ2-7, with a possible D match to TRBD2 (5 bases). V was trimmed by 0 bases and J by 3 bases, leaving 12 bases between them. Germline V gene data show CDR1 as DFQATT and CDR2 as SNEGSKA (reference sequence). There are 14 residues in the CDR3. CDR3 residues: CSAREGEGIYEQYF. In DNA form, the CDR3 reads TGCAGTGCTAGAGAAGGAGAGGGTATCTACGAGCAGTACTTC.

For this clonotype: At one of its ends the junction is not consistent with the germline gene, which may arise from a read error. The V call is TRBV27, the J call TRBJ2-1; D gene ambiguous. CDR1 is MNHEY, CDR2 SMNVEV, per germline (reference sequence). CDR3 length: 12 amino acids. The CDR3: CAGSLEGREQFF. The CDR3, as DNA: TGTGCCGGCAGTTTGGAAGGGCGCGAGCAGTTCTTC.

There are many counts of this clonotype. The genes are TRBV9 and TRBJ2-7; maybe TRBD2 (5 bases). Germline CDR1 and CDR2: SGDLS and YYNGEE. Trimming removed 4 bases from V and 0 bases from J, with 17 bases in between. The CDR3 has 16 residues. CDR3 in DNA: TGTGCCAGCAGCCCCTCCAGACTACACAGCTCCTACGAGCAGTACTTC. Residues: CASSPSRLHSSYEQYF. The full variable domain, with the rest looked up from reference TRBV9 and TRBJ2-7, is DSGVTQTPKHLITATGQRVTLRCSPRSGDLSVYWYQQSLDQGLQFLIQYYNGEERAKGNILERFSAQQFPDLHSELNLSSLELGDSALYFCASSPSRLHSSYEQYFGPGTRLTVT.

This clonotype was counted only a few times. This chain joins TRBV2 and TRBJ2-5; D is uncertain. Germline loops: CDR1 SNHLY, CDR2 FYNNEI. The CDR3 has 13 amino acids. Trimming cost V 4 bases and J 7 bases, with 13 bases left between them. The CDR3: CASSATAAGTQYF. CDR3 coding DNA: TGTGCCAGCAGTGCAACGGCCGCAGGGACCCAGTACTTC.

This clonotype occurred many times. The J gene is TRBJ2-2, the V gene TRBV5-1, with D uncertain. Germline values: CDR1 SGHRS, CDR2 YFSETQ. This CDR3 is built from 15 residues. Between the trimmed V and J ends, which lost 7 bases and 0 bases, there was a span of 13 bases. The DNA for the CDR3 is TGCGCCAGCGGTTCGGGTCACGCGAACACCGGGGAGCTGTTTTTT. As protein: CASGSGHANTGELFF.

The table lists this clonotype with a few counts. The rearrangement links TRBV19 to TRBJ2-2; TRBD1 matches 7 bases. Trimming cost V 1 base and J 2 bases; bases outside gene matches: 7. Germline assignment: CDR1 LNHDA and CDR2 SQIVND (reference sequence). CDR3 length: 17 residues. The CDR3 is CASSIVPGQINTGELFF. CDR3 DNA: TGTGCCAGTAGTATAGTCCCGGGACAGATCAACACCGGGGAGCTGTTTTTT.

This clonotype was counted between two and nine times. This chain uses TRBV27 with TRBJ1-1; 7 bases map to TRBD1. The CDR3 is made up of 15 amino acids. J was trimmed by 5 bases and V by 6 bases; bases with no gene match: 12. CDR1 is MNHEY, CDR2 SMNVEV, per germline (reference sequence). The CDR3 nucleotides are TGTGCCAGCAGCGTAGGGGGCCGAATGGGGACTGAAGCTTTCTTT. Translated: CASSVGGRMGTEAFF.

The gene calls are TRBV2 and TRBJ2-1; 7 bases match TRBD2. The DNA end lines up better with TRBJ2-7; the J call may be wrong. CDR1 is SNHLY and CDR2 is FYNNEI in the germline V gene. The CDR3 extends over 14 amino acids. The CDR3 region is CASTLQRGRNEQYF. The CDR3 nucleotides are TGTGCCAGCACTTTGCAGCGGGGCCGCAATGAGCAGTACTTC.

The chain couples TRBV5-1 to TRBJ1-2; D unresolved. The V gene's germline CDR1 is SGHRS and CDR2 YFSETQ. This CDR3 comprises 15 residues. The V end was cut by 1 base, the J end by 2 bases, with 12 bases between. In DNA, the CDR3 is TGCGCCAGCAGCTTGAGAGGTCAAGGAAACTATGGCTACACCTTC. Translated, it gives CASSLRGQGNYGYTF.

This clonotype was observed many times. The chain employs TRBV21-1 and TRBJ2-3; no DNA check was done on the table's D call, TRBD1. TRBV21-1 is designated a pseudogene. This CDR3 comprises 16 residues. The CDR3 spells CASSSGTGGGTDTQYF. The CDR3 DNA reads as TGTGCCAGCAGCAGCGGGACAGGGGGCGGCACAGATACGCAGTATTTT.

As DNA, the CDR3 is TGTGCCACCAGCAGCGGGACTAGCGAAATGAATGAGCAGTTCTTC. This encodes CATSSGTSEMNEQFF. This rearrangement joins TRBV15 to TRBJ2-1; the match to TRBD2 covers 10 bases. This CDR3 spans 15 amino acids. The ends lost 3 bases at V and 7 bases at J; junction bases unmatched: 6. CDR1 is LNHNV, CDR2 YYDKDF, per germline (reference sequence).